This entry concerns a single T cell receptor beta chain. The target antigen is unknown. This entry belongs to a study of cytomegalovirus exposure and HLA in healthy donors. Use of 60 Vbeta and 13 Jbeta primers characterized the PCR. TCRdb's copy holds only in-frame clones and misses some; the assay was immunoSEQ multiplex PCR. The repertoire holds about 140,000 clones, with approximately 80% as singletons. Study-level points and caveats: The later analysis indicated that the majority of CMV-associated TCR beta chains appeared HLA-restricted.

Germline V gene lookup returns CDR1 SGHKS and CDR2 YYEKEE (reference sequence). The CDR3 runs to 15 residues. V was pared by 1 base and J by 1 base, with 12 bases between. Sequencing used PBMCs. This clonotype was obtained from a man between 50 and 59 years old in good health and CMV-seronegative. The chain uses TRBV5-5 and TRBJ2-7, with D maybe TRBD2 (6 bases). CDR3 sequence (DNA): TGTGCCAGCAGCTTGCCGCCAGGGACTTCCTACGAGCAGTACTTC. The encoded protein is CASSLPPGTSYEQYF.